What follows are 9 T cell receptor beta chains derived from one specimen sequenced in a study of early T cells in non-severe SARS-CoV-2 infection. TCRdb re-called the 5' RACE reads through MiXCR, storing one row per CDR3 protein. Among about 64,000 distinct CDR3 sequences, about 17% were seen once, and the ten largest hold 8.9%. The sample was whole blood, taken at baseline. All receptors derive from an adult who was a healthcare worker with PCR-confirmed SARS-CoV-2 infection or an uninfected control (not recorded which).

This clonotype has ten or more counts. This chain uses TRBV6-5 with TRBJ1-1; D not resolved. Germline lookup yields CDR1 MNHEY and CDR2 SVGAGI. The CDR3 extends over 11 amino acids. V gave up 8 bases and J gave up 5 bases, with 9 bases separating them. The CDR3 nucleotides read TGTGCCAGCCGAACCGGGACTGAAGCTTTCTTT. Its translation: CASRTGTEAFF.

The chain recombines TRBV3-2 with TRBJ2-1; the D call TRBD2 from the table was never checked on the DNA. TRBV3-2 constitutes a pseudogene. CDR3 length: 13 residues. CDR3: CASSQDRRGEQFF. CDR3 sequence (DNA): TGTGCCAGCAGCCAAGATCGGCGGGGTGAGCAGTTCTTC.

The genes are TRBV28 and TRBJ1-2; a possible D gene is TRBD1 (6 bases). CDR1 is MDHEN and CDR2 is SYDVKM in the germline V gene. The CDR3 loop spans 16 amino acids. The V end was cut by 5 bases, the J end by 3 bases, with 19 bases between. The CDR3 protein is CASSPLGGVNYYGYTF. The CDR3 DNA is TGTGCCAGCAGTCCTCTAGGGGGAGTCAATTACTATGGCTACACCTTC.

The DNA for the CDR3 is TGTGCCAGCAGACTAAACCCCGGGCCAAAACTTGAAAAACTGTTTTTT. It yields the protein CASRLNPGPKLEKLFF. The chain combines TRBV11-2 with TRBJ1-4; D gene uncertain. CDR1 is SGHAT and CDR2 is FQNNGV in the germline V gene. V lost 6 bases to trimming and J lost 7 bases, with 21 bases between them. The CDR3 has 16 amino acids. The complete variable domain, with remaining parts taken from reference TRBV11-2 and TRBJ1-4, reads EAGVAQSPRYKIIEKRQSVAFWCNPISGHATLYWYQQILGQGPKLLIQFQNNGVVDDSQLPKDRFSAERLKGVDSTLKIQPAKLEDSAVYLCASRLNPGPKLEKLFFGSGTQLSVL.

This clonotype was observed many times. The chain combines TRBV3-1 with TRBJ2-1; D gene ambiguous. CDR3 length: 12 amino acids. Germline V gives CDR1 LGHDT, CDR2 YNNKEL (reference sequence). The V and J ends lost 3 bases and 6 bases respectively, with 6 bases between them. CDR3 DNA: TGTGCCAGCAGCCAGGGCCGCAATGAGCAGTTCTTC. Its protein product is CASSQGRNEQFF.

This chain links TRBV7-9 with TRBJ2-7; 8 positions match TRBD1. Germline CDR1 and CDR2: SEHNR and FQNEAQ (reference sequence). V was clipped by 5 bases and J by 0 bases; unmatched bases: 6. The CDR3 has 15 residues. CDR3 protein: CASSGWDRSSYEQYF. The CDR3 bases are TGTGCCAGCAGCGGATGGGACAGGAGCTCCTACGAGCAGTACTTC.

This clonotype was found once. For the CDR3, the DNA is TGCGCCAGCAGCTCCGCCGGGACAGGGGGATTCACAGATACGCAGTATTTT. Its translation: CASSSAGTGGFTDTQYF. The V and J genes are TRBV5-1 and TRBJ2-3; 11 bases map to TRBD1. The CDR3 is made up of 17 amino acids. The J segment lost 2 bases and the V segment lost 3 bases, leaving 8 bases of the junction unmatched. Germline CDR1 and CDR2: SGHRS and YFSETQ.

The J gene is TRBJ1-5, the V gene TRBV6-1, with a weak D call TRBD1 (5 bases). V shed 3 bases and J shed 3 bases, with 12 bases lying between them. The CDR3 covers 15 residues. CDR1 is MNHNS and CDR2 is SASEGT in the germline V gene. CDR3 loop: CASSELGGTNQPQHF. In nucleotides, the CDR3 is TGTGCCAGCAGTGAGCTGGGGGGTACCAATCAGCCCCAGCATTTT.

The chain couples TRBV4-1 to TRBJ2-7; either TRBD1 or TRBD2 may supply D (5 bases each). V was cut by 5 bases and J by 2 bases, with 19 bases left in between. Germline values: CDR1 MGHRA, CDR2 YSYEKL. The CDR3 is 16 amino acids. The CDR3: CASSAPGRNHPYEQYF. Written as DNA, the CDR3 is TGCGCCAGCAGCGCACCGGGACGCAATCACCCCTACGAGCAGTACTTC.